Sequencing of this T cell receptor (beta chain) was carried out in a study of T cells in Graves' hyperthyroidism and ophthalmopathy. Findings and caveats of the study: Ophthalmopathy was identified by the model a median about 6.4 months ahead of onset. Ophthalmopathy cases were set apart from stable hyperthyroidism by a 13 V-J model.

The V and J ends lost 8 bases and 9 bases respectively, with 22 bases between them. This CDR3 comprises 14 residues. CDR1 LNHNV and CDR2 YYDKDF come from the germline V gene (reference sequence). Amplified TCR beta CDR3 regions derived from RNA transcripts. HTBI primers drove first-round RT-PCR of the TCR CDR3. Using its own MiXCR run on the multiplex PCR reads, TCRdb lists one record per CDR3 protein. The sample records 550,000 to 850,000 distinct CDR3 sequences, about 17% being singletons. Orbital computed tomography and thyroid ultrasound, together with serum TRAb and thyroxine and clinical symptoms, were used for diagnoses. On this clonotype: The antigen is not known.

This chain connects TRBV15 to TRBJ1-2; weak D call: TRBD1 (5 bases). Sequences were obtained from blood. The receptor was derived from a woman aged 50 to 60 with Graves' hyperthyroidism that later progressed to Graves' ophthalmopathy. Here the CDR3 DNA reads TGTGCCACCGGGTCGATGACAGCACCCTTAAGCTACACCTTC. Its translation: CATGSMTAPLSYTF.